A single TCR beta chain is shown here with its context. Its antigen is unknown. TCRdb reprocessed the RT-PCR reads with MiXCR, giving one entry per CDR3 protein. Among more than 450,000 distinct CDR3 sequences listed, about an eighth were seen once. CDR1 is ENHRY and CDR2 is SYGVKD in the germline V gene. The CDR3 length is 12 residues. V was trimmed by 11 bases and J by 5 bases, leaving 15 bases between them. The data are from a study of response to subunit inactivated influenza vaccine. Study results and caveats: The authors suggested that every seasonal influenza vaccination recruits few new T cells.

The input for sequencing was PBMCs from blood, taken on the day of vaccination. V is TRBV10-3 and J is TRBJ1-2, with D maybe TRBD1 (6 bases). The receptor was isolated from a man over 45 who received an inactivated influenza vaccine. CDR3 DNA sequence: TGTGCCGTTCTCAGGGGCGGTTATGGCTACACCTTC. Translating gives CAVLRGGYGYTF.